Presented here are 6 T cell receptor beta chains from one specimen sequenced in a study of patients and donors after allogeneic stem cell transplantation. MiXCR, applied by TCRdb to the RT-PCR reads, yields one record per CDR3 protein. The data show approximately 140,000 distinct CDR3 sequences, 37% seen once. The sequenced sample was blood, either unsorted or a sorted T cell fraction (not recorded which). The source of these receptors is a human donor who was either an allogeneic HSCT recipient or a stem cell or donor lymphocyte infusion donor (not recorded which). It is not recorded whose cells these are; they may come from a transplant donor.

The gene calls are TRBV27 and TRBJ1-6; D is unresolved. Germline CDR1 and CDR2: MNHEY and SMNVEV (reference sequence). The germline V and J ends were trimmed by 3 bases and 8 bases, with 8 bases remaining between them. This CDR3 has 13 amino acids. In DNA, the CDR3 is TGTGCCAGCAGTTTCTCCCCTGATTCACCCCTCCACTTT. Translation: CASSFSPDSPLHF.

The chain recombines TRBV28 with TRBJ2-3, with 9 bases that match TRBD2. CDR1 is MDHEN, CDR2 SYDVKM, per germline. The CDR3 length is 11 residues. In nucleotides, the CDR3 is TGTGTTAGCGGGGGAACAGATACGCAGTATTTT. Amino acids: CVSGGTDTQYF. Full variable domain (missing parts from reference TRBV28 and TRBJ2-3): DVKVTQSSRYLVKRTGEKVFLECVQDMDHENMFWYRQDPGLGLRLIYFSYDVKMKEKGDIPEGYSVSREKKERFSLILESASTNQTSMYLCVSGGTDTQYFGPGTRLTVL.

J is TRBJ1-3 and V is TRBV12-3 or TRBV12-4; no clear D. The CDR3 sequence is 13 residues long. V was clipped by 7 bases and J by 1 base, with 8 bases between them. The CDR3 protein is CASTLGSGNTIYF. The CDR3 region has the DNA TGTGCCAGCACCCTCGGATCTGGAAACACCATATATTTT.

This clonotype appeared a few times. This chain connects TRBV7-9 to TRBJ1-2; 8 bases are a match to TRBD1. There are 17 residues in the CDR3. CDR1 is SEHNR, CDR2 FQNEAQ, per germline (reference sequence). The J segment lost 3 bases and the V segment lost 5 bases, leaving 14 bases of the junction unmatched. In DNA, the CDR3 is TGTGCCAGCAGCCTTCAGGACAGGGCATCCGCGGACTATGGCTACACCTTC. Protein product: CASSLQDRASADYGYTF.

V gene TRBV7-9 combines with J gene TRBJ2-3; D may be TRBD1 or TRBD2 (5 bases each). Trimming removed 5 bases at V and 2 bases at J, with 14 bases between. From germline, CDR1 is SEHNR and CDR2 FQNEAQ (reference sequence). The CDR3 spans 15 residues. DNA of the CDR3: TGTGCCAGCAGCCCGGGACCGGCTTACACAGATACGCAGTATTTT. Protein sequence: CASSPGPAYTDTQYF.

This chain connects TRBV5-1 to TRBJ2-2; the D gene is possibly TRBD2 (6 bases). Germline V CDR1 and CDR2: SGHRS, YFSETQ. V shed 4 bases and J shed 1 base, with 11 bases lying between them. The CDR3 sequence is 15 residues long. The CDR3: CASSPVAENTGELFF. CDR3 nucleotides: TGCGCCAGCAGCCCTGTAGCGGAGAACACCGGGGAGCTGTTTTTT.